Below, 20 T cell receptor beta chains from the same sample are listed, as sequenced in a study of T-cell memory formation after mild COVID-19. TCRdb reanalysed the 5' RACE reads using MiXCR and keeps one entry per CDR3 protein. The sample consists of around 5,000 distinct CDR3 sequences, about 24% of them appearing once. The material sequenced was PBMCs or a T cell subset sorted from them (not recorded which). All receptors come from an adult who had mild COVID-19 (a few samples of this study predate the infection). Cell type and time point are not known.

This clonotype is categorized as medium-sized. The chain carries TRBV5-4 and TRBJ2-6; D unclear. V lost 2 bases and J lost 0, with 9 bases in between. Germline CDR1 is SGHNT and CDR2 is YYREEE (reference sequence). CDR3 length equals 16 residues. The CDR3 DNA reads TGTGCCAGCAGCTTCCCCACCGGCTCTGGGGCCAACGTCCTGACTTTC. It specifies CASSFPTGSGANVLTF.

This clonotype qualifies as medium-sized. The chain has TRBV23-1 and TRBJ2-2; D is possibly TRBD1 (5 bases). TRBV23-1 is an open reading frame whose function is uncertain. The CDR3 has 17 residues. The V gene lost 4 bases and the J gene lost 0 bases, with 15 bases spanning the gap. CDR3 DNA: TGCGCCAGCAGTCTAACCTCAGGGTTCTCGAACACCGGGGAGCTGTTTTTT. This codes for CASSLTSGFSNTGELFF.

This clonotype ranks as medium-sized (0.01 to 0.1%). In DNA, the CDR3 is TGTGCCAGCAGCTCCGTATGGGGGCGAAGGTCCGCCAATCAGCCCCAGCATTTT. Translating it yields CASSSVWGRRSANQPQHF. The rearrangement links TRBV7-8 to TRBJ1-5; D perhaps matches TRBD1 (6 bases). The CDR3 loop spans 18 amino acids. Trimming shortened V by 4 bases and J by 3 bases, and 22 bases separated the two germline ends. The germline gives CDR1 SGHVS, CDR2 FQNEAQ.

Ten or more counts support this clonotype. This rearrangement joins TRBV19 to TRBJ1-5; D uncertain. Germline-derived CDR1 and CDR2 are LNHDA and SQIVND (reference sequence). CDR3 length: 15 residues. Trimming shortened V by 6 bases and J by 0 bases, and 12 bases separated the two germline ends. CDR3 loop: CASSTFGFSNQPQHF. CDR3 nucleotide sequence: TGTGCCAGTAGCACTTTCGGGTTTAGCAATCAGCCCCAGCATTTT.

This clonotype is termed medium-sized. The CDR3 DNA is TGTGCCAGCAGTCTCCGGGCGGCCGATACCTACACCTTC. As protein: CASSLRAADTYTF. The J gene is TRBJ1-2, the V gene TRBV28, with D unclear. This CDR3 contains 13 residues. Germline-derived CDR1 and CDR2 are MDHEN and SYDVKM. Trimming removed 5 bases from V and 10 bases from J, with 17 bases in between.

This clonotype is categorized as medium-sized. The gene calls are TRBV13 and TRBJ2-5; TRBD2 matches 7 bases. This CDR3 has 13 amino acids. In germline, CDR1 is PRHDT, CDR2 FYEKMQ (reference sequence). The junction had 2 bases not matched to a gene; V was cut back by 5 bases and J by 2 bases. DNA of the CDR3: TGTGCCAGCAGCCCGGGACTACAAGAGACCCAGTACTTC. It codes for CASSPGLQETQYF.

This chain joins TRBV5-6 and TRBJ2-7; no clear D gene. This CDR3 is 12 amino acids long. The germline V gene has CDR1 SGHDT and CDR2 YYEEEE. V dropped 4 bases and J dropped 2 bases, with 7 bases sitting between them. CDR3 sequence: CASSTGPYEQYF. The CDR3 region has the DNA TGTGCCAGCAGCACGGGCCCCTACGAGCAGTACTTC.

This clonotype has only a few counts. V usage is TRBV6-4 and J usage is TRBJ2-1; 7 nucleotides match TRBD2. The length of the CDR3 is 14 residues. Germline assignment: CDR1 MRHNA and CDR2 SNTAGT. J gave up 6 bases and V 0 bases, and 2 bases lay outside the gene matches. CDR3 sequence reads: CASSDSGGSNEQFF. The CDR3 DNA reads as TGTGCCAGCAGTGACTCCGGGGGGAGCAATGAGCAGTTCTTC.

Many counts were recorded for this clonotype. The chain joins TRBV12-3 or TRBV12-4 to TRBJ2-7; TRBD1 matches at 8 bases. CDR3 length: 14 amino acids. The V gene end was trimmed by 5 bases and the J gene end by 2 bases; junction bases not matched to a gene: 5. CDR3 in DNA: TGTGCCAGCAGTGGGACAGGTCAGGCCTACGAGCAGTACTTC. It is translated as CASSGTGQAYEQYF.

By sample fraction, this clonotype is medium-sized. V gene TRBV7-2 combines with J gene TRBJ2-2; D gene uncertain. The germline gives CDR1 SGHTA, CDR2 FQGNSA. V lost 2 bases, J lost 4 bases, and 11 bases lay in between. The CDR3 runs 15 residues. The CDR3 coding sequence is TGTGCCAGCAGCTTACTCGCCAGAGGCACCGGGGAGCTGTTTTTT. As protein: CASSLLARGTGELFF.

By proportion, this clonotype is medium-sized. V is TRBV20-1 and J is TRBJ2-1; 7 nucleotides line up with TRBD2. V dropped 0 bases and J dropped 2; count of bases not matched to a gene: 4. This CDR3 is built from 15 residues. Germline V gene sequence: CDR1 DFQATT, CDR2 SNEGSKA (reference sequence). The CDR3 sequence is CSARDPAGPYNEQFF. CDR3 nucleotide sequence: TGCAGTGCTAGAGATCCAGCGGGGCCCTACAATGAGCAGTTCTTC.

In its sample, this clonotype ranks as medium-sized. V is TRBV9 and J is TRBJ2-1; TRBD2 aligns across 8 bases. V dropped 1 base and J dropped 4; count of bases not matched to a gene: 4. Germline V CDR1 and CDR2: SGDLS, YYNGEE. The CDR3 runs 15 residues. The CDR3 bases are TGTGCCAGCAGCGTATCACTAGCGGTTTACAATGAGCAGTTCTTC. Translation: CASSVSLAVYNEQFF.

This clonotype is medium-sized (0.01 to 0.1%) by share. The chain recombines TRBV12-3 or TRBV12-4 with TRBJ2-7; D remains ambiguous. The CDR3 loop spans 11 amino acids. Trimming took off 1 base at V and 4 bases at J, with 2 bases between the two ends. As DNA, the CDR3 is TGTGCCAGCAGTTTAGGATACGAGCAGTACTTC. This codes for CASSLGYEQYF.

This clonotype is categorized as medium-sized. V usage is TRBV4-1 and J usage is TRBJ1-6; possibly TRBD1 for D (5 bases). The CDR3 length is 17 residues. Between the trimmed V and J ends, which lost 2 bases and 10 bases, there was a span of 21 bases. Germline V CDR1 and CDR2: MGHRA, YSYEKL. Written as DNA, the CDR3 is TGCGCCAGCAGCCAACCCCGGCAGGGTCGGAAGCGATCACCCCTCCACTTT. Translating gives CASSQPRQGRKRSPLHF.

J is TRBJ1-1 and V is TRBV11-2; TRBD1 matches at 7 bases. V lost 3 bases, J lost 5 bases, and 6 bases stayed unmatched. The CDR3 sequence is 14 residues long. Germline V gene lookup returns CDR1 SGHAT and CDR2 FQNNGV. CDR3: CASSLTGSVTEAFF. The CDR3, as DNA: TGTGCCAGCAGCTTGACAGGGTCGGTGACTGAAGCTTTCTTT. Full variable domain (missing parts from reference TRBV11-2 and TRBJ1-1): EAGVAQSPRYKIIEKRQSVAFWCNPISGHATLYWYQQILGQGPKLLIQFQNNGVVDDSQLPKDRFSAERLKGVDSTLKIQPAKLEDSAVYLCASSLTGSVTEAFFGQGTRLTVV.

This clonotype is medium-sized in the sample. CDR3 residues: CASRGLGRNEQFF. The CDR3, as DNA: TGTGCCAGCAGGGGACTGGGTCGCAATGAGCAGTTCTTC. The chain links TRBV5-4 to TRBJ2-1; TRBD2 might be the D (6 bases). The CDR3 sequence is 13 residues long. The ends were cut back, 5 bases at V and 6 bases at J, with 12 bases in the middle. Germline CDR1 is SGHNT and CDR2 is YYREEE (reference sequence).

V gene TRBV27 combines with J gene TRBJ1-5; D call uncertain. The CDR3 is 13 amino acids. V was cut by 5 bases and J by 2 bases, with 7 bases left in between. Germline CDR1 and CDR2: MNHEY and SMNVEV (reference sequence). The chain's CDR3 is CASSTAGNQPQHF. The CDR3 nucleotides read TGTGCCAGCAGTACGGCAGGCAATCAGCCCCAGCATTTT.

Judged by abundance, this clonotype is medium-sized (0.01 to 0.1%). This chain links TRBV7-9 with TRBJ2-3; D remains ambiguous. Trimming pared 2 bases from V and 4 bases from J, leaving 4 bases between. CDR1 is SEHNR and CDR2 is FQNEAQ in the germline V gene (reference sequence). CDR3 size: 12 residues. The DNA for the CDR3 is TGTGCCAGCAGCTTATGGGCAGATACGCAGTATTTT. Encoded protein: CASSLWADTQYF.

This clonotype is medium-sized. The chain recombines TRBV4-3 with TRBJ2-2; possibly TRBD1 for D (6 bases). Germline loops: CDR1 LGHNA, CDR2 YSLEER. There are 17 residues in the CDR3. Trimming took 0 bases from V and 3 from J, leaving 14 bases between them. The CDR3 DNA reads TGCGCCAGCAGCCAAGACAGGGGTTATAGGTACACCGGGGAGCTGTTTTTT. Translation: CASSQDRGYRYTGELFF.

In its sample, this clonotype ranks as medium-sized. V usage is TRBV7-9 and J usage is TRBJ2-1, with TRBD2 matching 13 bases. Germline CDR1 SEHNR, CDR2 FQNEAQ (reference sequence). V lost 2 bases, J lost 5 bases, and 6 bases stayed unmatched. This CDR3 is built from 17 residues. Written as DNA, the CDR3 is TGTGCCAGCAGCTTATCAACTAGCGGGGGGGCCCACAATGAGCAGTTCTTC. Protein product: CASSLSTSGGAHNEQFF.